One sample yielded the 3 T cell receptor beta chains listed below, sequenced in a study of blood T cell repertoires in COVID-19. Libraries were prepared by immunoSEQ multiplex PCR; TCRdb keeps only in-frame clonotypes and omits some of them. The sample includes some 100,000 clones, roughly 91% of them seen just once. The sequencing input was peripheral blood. The receptors shown here come from a woman aged 80 or over with active COVID-19.

This sequence joins TRBV9 and TRBJ1-5; D unclear. V was pared by 6 bases and J by 0 bases, with 13 bases between. This CDR3 region has 15 residues. The V gene's germline CDR1 is SGDLS and CDR2 YYNGEE. This chain's CDR3 is CASNLDGDSNQPQHF. The DNA for the CDR3 is TGTGCCAGCAACCTAGACGGGGATAGCAATCAGCCCCAGCATTTT.

V gene TRBV28 combines with J gene TRBJ2-1; 9 nucleotides match TRBD2. The germline V gene encodes CDR1 MDHEN and CDR2 SYDVKM. V lost 6 bases and J lost 3; bases outside the gene matches: 15. The CDR3 has 18 amino acids. This chain's CDR3 is CASRTMAASGVNYNEQFF. In DNA, the CDR3 is TGTGCCAGCAGAACAATGGCGGCTAGCGGGGTAAACTACAATGAGCAGTTCTTC.

This chain uses TRBV18 with TRBJ2-7; 7 nucleotides agree with TRBD2. After removal of 3 bases from V and 0 bases from J, the junction contained 5 bases not matched to a gene. This CDR3 is built from 15 residues. Germline lookup yields CDR1 KGHSH and CDR2 LQKENI. CDR3 coding DNA: TGTGCCAGCTCACCGGGCGGGAGCCCCTCCTACGAGCAGTACTTC. Protein: CASSPGGSPSYEQYF.